Listed below are T cell receptor beta chains from one sample, sequenced in a study of T cell responses to AZD1222 COVID-19 vaccine. Measured with immunoSEQ multiplex PCR; TCRdb has only the in-frame clones, and not every one. The profile shows about 85,000 clones, approximately 86% of them singletons. The sequencing here drew on peripheral blood, taken on day 0 of AZD1222 vaccination. The receptors originated from an adult in good health. CDR3s include the opening cysteine and the closing phenylalanine or tryptophan. Each record gives: D gene, clone size, V gene, J gene, CDR3 protein, CDR3 DNA. D genes are given only for firm matches. Some rows mark clone size as missing; the rest say once, few, many or name a class of expanded clone.

D gene: .; clone size: .; V gene: TRBV7-8; J gene: TRBJ2-4; CDR3 protein: CASSLAPGSRAKNIQYF; CDR3 DNA: TGTGCCAGCAGCTTAGCTCCGGGGAGTCGAGCCAAAAACATTCAGTACTTC
D gene: TRBD2; clone size: .; V gene: TRBV5-6; J gene: TRBJ2-7; CDR3 protein: CASSLLASGSLANEQYF; CDR3 DNA: TGTGCCAGCAGCTTGTTGGCTAGCGGGAGCCTCGCAAACGAGCAGTACTTC
D gene: .; clone size: .; V gene: TRBV29-1; J gene: TRBJ2-2; CDR3 protein: CSVLDSLTGELFF; CDR3 DNA: TGCAGCGTCCTGGACAGCCTTACCGGGGAGCTGTTTTTT
D gene: .; clone size: .; V gene: TRBV4-1; J gene: TRBJ1-5; CDR3 protein: CASSQDEDQPQHF; CDR3 DNA: TGCGCCAGCAGCCAAGATGAGGACCAGCCCCAGCATTTT
D gene: TRBD1; clone size: .; V gene: TRBV7-2; J gene: TRBJ1-5; CDR3 protein: CASSLDRGLFQPQHF; CDR3 DNA: TGTGCCAGCAGCTTAGACAGGGGGCTGTTTCAGCCCCAGCATTTT
D gene: .; clone size: once; V gene: TRBV6-6; J gene: TRBJ1-4; CDR3 protein: CASSGAGSDEKLFF; CDR3 DNA: TGTGCCAGCAGTGGCGCAGGGTCTGACGAAAAACTGTTTTTT
D gene: .; clone size: .; V gene: TRBV28; J gene: TRBJ2-7; CDR3 protein: CASSGPTTRREQYF; CDR3 DNA: TGTGCCAGCAGCGGTCCCACTACGAGGAGAGAGCAGTACTTC
D gene: .; clone size: .; V gene: TRBV6-5; J gene: TRBJ1-1; CDR3 protein: CASSIGGGSAFF; CDR3 DNA: TGTGCCAGCAGTATAGGGGGGGGCTCAGCTTTCTTT
D gene: .; clone size: few; V gene: TRBV3-1/TRBV3-2; J gene: TRBJ2-7; CDR3 protein: CASSQDLSAEQYF; CDR3 DNA: TGTGCCAGCAGCCAAGATCTTAGCGCGGAGCAGTACTTC
D gene: .; clone size: .; V gene: TRBV21-1; J gene: TRBJ1-1; CDR3 protein: CASSRRPNDREEGAFF; CDR3 DNA: TGTGCCAGCAGCCGACGGCCTAACGACAGGGAGGAGGGAGCTTTCTTT
D gene: .; clone size: .; V gene: TRBV6-6; J gene: TRBJ1-1; CDR3 protein: CASRSGTWNTEAFF; CDR3 DNA: TGTGCCAGCAGGTCGGGCACCTGGAACACTGAAGCTTTCTTT
D gene: .; clone size: .; V gene: TRBV6-5; J gene: TRBJ2-7; CDR3 protein: CASMNGAYEQYF; CDR3 DNA: TGTGCCAGCATGAACGGGGCCTACGAGCAGTACTTC
D gene: TRBD1; clone size: .; V gene: TRBV3-1/TRBV3-2; J gene: TRBJ1-5; CDR3 protein: CASSPGQGLSGPQHF; CDR3 DNA: TGTGCCAGCAGCCCCGGACAGGGGCTTAGCGGGCCCCAGCATTTT
D gene: .; clone size: .; V gene: TRBV3-1/TRBV3-2; J gene: TRBJ2-3; CDR3 protein: CASSQGPADTDTQYF; CDR3 DNA: TGTGCCAGCAGCCAAGGGCCCGCAGACACAGATACGCAGTATTTT
D gene: TRBD2; clone size: .; V gene: TRBV4-1; J gene: TRBJ2-1; CDR3 protein: CASSPTSGTELWEQFF; CDR3 DNA: TGCGCCAGCAGCCCCACCAGCGGGACGGAGCTATGGGAGCAGTTCTTC
D gene: TRBD1; clone size: .; V gene: TRBV30; J gene: TRBJ1-5; CDR3 protein: CAWSVRTGYSNQPQHF; CDR3 DNA: TGTGCCTGGAGTGTTCGGACAGGATATAGCAATCAGCCCCAGCATTTT
D gene: .; clone size: .; V gene: TRBV2; J gene: TRBJ1-1; CDR3 protein: CASTVQAPEAFF; CDR3 DNA: TGTGCCAGCACAGTACAGGCACCTGAAGCTTTCTTT
D gene: TRBD2; clone size: .; V gene: TRBV29-1; J gene: TRBJ2-3; CDR3 protein: CSVDRTRGTDTQYF; CDR3 DNA: TGCAGCGTTGACCGGACTAGAGGGACAGATACGCAGTATTTT
D gene: TRBD2; clone size: few; V gene: TRBV9; J gene: TRBJ2-7; CDR3 protein: CASSVGPSGPPYEQYF; CDR3 DNA: TGTGCCAGCAGCGTAGGTCCTAGCGGGCCCCCCTACGAGCAGTACTTC
D gene: .; clone size: .; V gene: TRBV5-4; J gene: TRBJ1-4; CDR3 protein: CASSLGQQGGEEKLFF; CDR3 DNA: TGTGCCAGCAGCTTGGGGCAACAGGGAGGTGAGGAAAAACTGTTTTTT
D gene: .; clone size: .; V gene: TRBV28; J gene: TRBJ2-2; CDR3 protein: CASSFVYTGELFF; CDR3 DNA: TGTGCCAGCAGTTTTGTGTACACCGGGGAGCTGTTTTTT
D gene: TRBD2; clone size: .; V gene: TRBV19; J gene: TRBJ2-4; CDR3 protein: CASSPPSGGAKNIQYF; CDR3 DNA: TGTGCCAGTAGTCCCCCCAGCGGGGGGGCCAAAAACATTCAGTACTTC
D gene: .; clone size: .; V gene: TRBV2; J gene: TRBJ1-4; CDR3 protein: CASSDGNEKLFF; CDR3 DNA: TGTGCCAGCAGTGATGGCAATGAAAAACTGTTTTTT
D gene: TRBD2; clone size: .; V gene: TRBV27; J gene: TRBJ2-7; CDR3 protein: CASSQGTSALSSYEQYF; CDR3 DNA: TGTGCCAGCAGTCAAGGGACTAGCGCCCTATCCTCCTACGAGCAGTACTTC
D gene: .; clone size: .; V gene: TRBV3-1/TRBV3-2; J gene: TRBJ1-5; CDR3 protein: CASSQQGMVQPQHF; CDR3 DNA: TGTGCCAGCAGCCAACAGGGTATGGTTCAGCCCCAGCATTTT
D gene: .; clone size: .; V gene: TRBV5-1; J gene: TRBJ1-3; CDR3 protein: CASSLAPSPGNTIYF; CDR3 DNA: TGCGCCAGCAGCTTGGCTCCTTCACCTGGAAACACCATATATTTT
D gene: .; clone size: .; V gene: TRBV20-1; J gene: TRBJ1-4; CDR3 protein: CSASRGAGEKLFF; CDR3 DNA: TGCAGTGCTAGTCGGGGGGCAGGGGAAAAACTGTTTTTT
D gene: TRBD2; clone size: .; V gene: TRBV2; J gene: TRBJ2-7; CDR3 protein: CASSGQGGTSGRRFYEQYF; CDR3 DNA: TGTGCCAGCAGTGGGCAGGGGGGGACTAGCGGGCGCCGCTTCTACGAGCAGTACTTC
D gene: .; clone size: .; V gene: TRBV21-1; J gene: TRBJ2-7; CDR3 protein: CASSRWDRGSYEQYF; CDR3 DNA: TGTGCCAGCAGCAGGTGGGACAGGGGGTCCTACGAGCAGTACTTC
D gene: .; clone size: .; V gene: TRBV10-2; J gene: TRBJ2-3; CDR3 protein: CASGWGERAGTDTQYF; CDR3 DNA: TGCGCCAGCGGATGGGGAGAGCGGGCGGGAACAGATACGCAGTATTTT
D gene: .; clone size: .; V gene: TRBV7-2; J gene: TRBJ2-5; CDR3 protein: CASSSPMGWEETQYF; CDR3 DNA: TGTGCCAGCAGCTCCCCAATGGGGTGGGAAGAGACCCAGTACTTC
D gene: .; clone size: .; V gene: TRBV7-2; J gene: TRBJ1-5; CDR3 protein: CASSSNGVSNQPQHF; CDR3 DNA: TGTGCCAGCAGTTCTAATGGGGTCAGCAATCAGCCCCAGCATTTT
D gene: TRBD2; clone size: .; V gene: TRBV19; J gene: TRBJ2-1; CDR3 protein: CASRREGQKNEQFF; CDR3 DNA: TGTGCCAGTAGGCGGGAGGGCCAGAAGAATGAGCAGTTCTTC
D gene: TRBD2; clone size: few; V gene: TRBV5-4; J gene: TRBJ2-5; CDR3 protein: CASSSRTGGTSGKMTQYF; CDR3 DNA: TGTGCCAGCAGCTCCCGGACAGGGGGGACTAGCGGGAAAATGACCCAGTACTTC
D gene: TRBD2; clone size: once; V gene: TRBV14; J gene: TRBJ2-1; CDR3 protein: CASSQGLGGVNEQFF; CDR3 DNA: TGTGCCAGCAGCCAAGGTCTGGGAGGGGTCAATGAGCAGTTCTTC
D gene: .; clone size: .; V gene: TRBV18; J gene: TRBJ1-5; CDR3 protein: CASSPPPGGNQPQHF; CDR3 DNA: TGTGCCAGCTCACCCCCCCCCGGGGGCAATCAGCCCCAGCATTTT
D gene: .; clone size: .; V gene: TRBV19; J gene: TRBJ2-1; CDR3 protein: CASSIRRGGNNEQFF; CDR3 DNA: TGTGCCAGTAGTATACGAAGGGGCGGAAACAATGAGCAGTTCTTC
D gene: .; clone size: .; V gene: TRBV27; J gene: TRBJ2-1; CDR3 protein: CASSLMGEWQFF; CDR3 DNA: TGTGCCAGCAGTTTAATGGGGGAGTGGCAGTTCTTC
D gene: TRBD1; clone size: .; V gene: TRBV5-8; J gene: TRBJ2-5; CDR3 protein: CASSQGQGALETQYF; CDR3 DNA: TGTGCCAGCAGCCAAGGACAGGGGGCCCTAGAGACCCAGTACTTC
D gene: .; clone size: .; V gene: TRBV27; J gene: TRBJ2-2; CDR3 protein: CASSLYRANTGELFF; CDR3 DNA: TGTGCCAGCAGTTTATACCGTGCGAACACCGGGGAGCTGTTTTTT
D gene: .; clone size: .; V gene: TRBV7-3; J gene: TRBJ1-3; CDR3 protein: CASSLGPTGPSGNTIYF; CDR3 DNA: TGTGCCAGCAGCTTAGGACCTACTGGACCCTCTGGAAACACCATATATTTT
D gene: .; clone size: .; V gene: TRBV7-3; J gene: TRBJ2-2; CDR3 protein: CASSLRLHDGELFF; CDR3 DNA: TGTGCCAGCAGCCTACGCCTACATGACGGGGAGCTGTTTTTT
D gene: .; clone size: .; V gene: TRBV7-3; J gene: TRBJ2-1; CDR3 protein: CASSFSGASSYNEQFF; CDR3 DNA: TGTGCCAGCAGCTTTAGCGGTGCGAGCTCCTACAATGAGCAGTTCTTC
D gene: .; clone size: .; V gene: TRBV18; J gene: TRBJ1-6; CDR3 protein: CASSPYRRSNSPLHF; CDR3 DNA: TGTGCCAGCTCACCTTACCGACGGTCGAATTCACCCCTCCACTTT
D gene: .; clone size: .; V gene: TRBV19; J gene: TRBJ1-5; CDR3 protein: CASTLTGLNQPQHF; CDR3 DNA: TGTGCCAGTACCCTGACAGGTCTCAATCAGCCCCAGCATTTT
D gene: TRBD1; clone size: .; V gene: TRBV6-6; J gene: TRBJ2-1; CDR3 protein: CASSKSTGDEQFF; CDR3 DNA: TGTGCCAGCAGTAAATCGACAGGGGACGAGCAGTTCTTC
D gene: .; clone size: .; V gene: TRBV7-4; J gene: TRBJ2-1; CDR3 protein: CASNPGGSSPSYNEQFF; CDR3 DNA: TGTGCCAGCAACCCCGGCGGCAGTTCTCCCTCATACAATGAGCAGTTCTTC
D gene: .; clone size: .; V gene: TRBV5-1; J gene: TRBJ2-3; CDR3 protein: CASSPGGQLTDTQYF; CDR3 DNA: TGCGCCAGCAGCCCGGGGGGACAGTTAACAGATACGCAGTATTTT
D gene: TRBD2; clone size: .; V gene: TRBV5-1; J gene: TRBJ2-7; CDR3 protein: CASSPRRLGTSSYEQYF; CDR3 DNA: TGCGCCAGCAGCCCGCGCCGTCTGGGGACTAGCTCCTACGAGCAGTACTTC
D gene: .; clone size: once; V gene: TRBV7-2; J gene: TRBJ2-2; CDR3 protein: CASSLGTGAGLSGELFF; CDR3 DNA: TGTGCCAGCAGCTTAGGAACAGGCGCGGGATTAAGCGGGGAGCTGTTTTTT
D gene: TRBD1; clone size: .; V gene: TRBV7-9; J gene: TRBJ1-4; CDR3 protein: CASSLSVGQGATNEKLFF; CDR3 DNA: TGTGCCAGCAGCTTAAGTGTGGGGCAGGGGGCGACTAATGAAAAACTGTTTTTT
D gene: .; clone size: once; V gene: TRBV5-1; J gene: TRBJ2-1; CDR3 protein: CASSLSGVNEQFF; CDR3 DNA: TGCGCCAGCAGCTTGTCGGGCGTCAATGAGCAGTTCTTC
D gene: TRBD1; clone size: .; V gene: TRBV6-6; J gene: TRBJ2-7; CDR3 protein: CASRRRDRGLYEQYF; CDR3 DNA: TGTGCCAGCAGGCGCCGGGACAGGGGGCTGTACGAGCAGTACTTC
D gene: .; clone size: .; V gene: TRBV6-5; J gene: TRBJ1-2; CDR3 protein: CASSPRNRELYGYTF; CDR3 DNA: TGTGCCAGCAGTCCACGAAACAGGGAGCTGTATGGCTACACCTTC
D gene: .; clone size: .; V gene: TRBV28; J gene: TRBJ1-4; CDR3 protein: CASSLSATTPEKLFF; CDR3 DNA: TGTGCCAGCAGTTTATCGGCCACGACCCCTGAAAAACTGTTTTTT
D gene: .; clone size: once; V gene: TRBV14; J gene: TRBJ1-2; CDR3 protein: CASSPRTGHGYTF; CDR3 DNA: TGTGCCAGCAGCCCGCGGACGGGGCATGGCTACACCTTC
D gene: .; clone size: .; V gene: TRBV30; J gene: TRBJ1-2; CDR3 protein: CAWVWPYGYTF; CDR3 DNA: TGTGCCTGGGTCTGGCCCTATGGCTACACCTTC
D gene: .; clone size: .; V gene: TRBV7-3; J gene: TRBJ1-3; CDR3 protein: CASSPPWNVDTIYF; CDR3 DNA: TGTGCCAGCAGCCCACCCTGGAACGTGGACACCATATATTTT
D gene: TRBD1; clone size: .; V gene: TRBV6-5; J gene: TRBJ2-7; CDR3 protein: CASRLGQGEGDEQYF; CDR3 DNA: TGTGCCAGCAGATTGGGACAGGGAGAAGGTGACGAGCAGTACTTC
D gene: TRBD1; clone size: .; V gene: TRBV19; J gene: TRBJ2-7; CDR3 protein: CASSPSGQVATYEQYF; CDR3 DNA: TGTGCCAGTAGTCCCTCGGGACAGGTCGCGACCTACGAGCAGTACTTC